This TCR beta chain was captured in a study of blood T cell repertoires in COVID-19. TCRdb's copy holds only in-frame clones and misses some; the assay was immunoSEQ multiplex PCR. The sample holds some 250,000 clones, roughly 80% seen once. This clone appeared a single time. The germline gives CDR1 MNHEY, CDR2 SMNVEV (reference sequence). CDR3 length: 13 residues. V shed 8 bases and J 7 bases; nucleotides not matched to a gene: 5. The sequence was collected from a man aged 50 or older with active or convalescent COVID-19. The sequencing input was peripheral blood. The rearrangement joins TRBV27 to TRBJ1-4; TRBD1 matches at 9 bases. The CDR3 sequence is CASGGQGLEKLFF. The CDR3 bases are TGTGCCAGCGGGGGACAGGGACTTGAAAAACTGTTTTTT.